This note documents a single T cell receptor (beta chain) sequence. The V gene lost 4 bases and the J gene lost 2 bases, with 9 bases spanning the gap. This CDR3 has 14 amino acids. The germline CDR1 and CDR2 sequences are SNHLY and FYNNEI. This sample stems from a study of blood T cell repertoires in COVID-19. Sequencing used immunoSEQ multiplex PCR; TCRdb keeps in-frame clones, though not all of them. The sample includes approximately 210,000 clones, about 84% seen only once; the top ten take approximately 8%. This clonotype was obtained from a woman of 80 years or more with COVID-19, enrolled during active disease. The sequencing sample was made of peripheral blood. V is TRBV2 and J is TRBJ1-3; a weak D match, TRBD1 (5 bases). CDR3 nucleotides: TGTGCCAGCAGTGGACAGACGCCTGGAAACACCATATATTTT. It translates to CASSGQTPGNTIYF.